This TCR beta chain was recovered during a study of blood T cell repertoires in COVID-19. Repertoires were generated with immunoSEQ multiplex PCR, while TCRdb's copy carries only in-frame clones and drops some. Here the sample spans some 320,000 clones, roughly 86% being singletons. Germline V gene lookup returns CDR1 KGHSH and CDR2 LQKENI. V was trimmed by 5 bases and J by 0 bases, leaving 10 bases between them. The CDR3 sequence is 14 residues long. V gene TRBV18 combines with J gene TRBJ1-1; TRBD1 might be the D (5 bases). This clonotype was obtained from a woman in her 30s who had recovered from COVID-19. The sequencing sample was made of PBMCs or T cells enriched from blood (not recorded which). The CDR3 DNA reads as TGTGCCAGCTCAGCGGGGGTCATGAACACTGAAGCTTTCTTT. Amino acids: CASSAGVMNTEAFF. Together with reference TRBV18 and TRBJ1-1, the CDR3 gives the full variable domain: NAGVMQNPRHLVRRRGQEARLRCSPMKGHSHVYWYRQLPEEGLKFMVYLQKENIIDESGMPKERFSAEFPKEGPSILRIQQVVRGDSAAYFCASSAGVMNTEAFFGQGTRLTVV.